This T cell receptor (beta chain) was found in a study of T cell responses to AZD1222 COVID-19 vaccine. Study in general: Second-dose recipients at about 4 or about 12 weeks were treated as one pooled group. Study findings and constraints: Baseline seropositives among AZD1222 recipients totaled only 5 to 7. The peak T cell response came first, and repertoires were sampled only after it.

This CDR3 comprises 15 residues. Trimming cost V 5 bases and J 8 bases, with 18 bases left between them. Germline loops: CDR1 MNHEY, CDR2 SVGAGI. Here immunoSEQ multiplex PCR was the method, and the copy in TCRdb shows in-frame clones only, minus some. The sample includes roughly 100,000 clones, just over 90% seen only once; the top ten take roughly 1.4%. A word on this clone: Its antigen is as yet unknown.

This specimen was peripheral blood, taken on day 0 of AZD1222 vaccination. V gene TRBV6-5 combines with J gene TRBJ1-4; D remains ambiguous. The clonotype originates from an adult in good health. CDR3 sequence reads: CASSLEGGQIEKLFF. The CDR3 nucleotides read TGTGCCAGCAGTCTCGAGGGAGGGCAGATAGAAAAACTGTTTTTT.